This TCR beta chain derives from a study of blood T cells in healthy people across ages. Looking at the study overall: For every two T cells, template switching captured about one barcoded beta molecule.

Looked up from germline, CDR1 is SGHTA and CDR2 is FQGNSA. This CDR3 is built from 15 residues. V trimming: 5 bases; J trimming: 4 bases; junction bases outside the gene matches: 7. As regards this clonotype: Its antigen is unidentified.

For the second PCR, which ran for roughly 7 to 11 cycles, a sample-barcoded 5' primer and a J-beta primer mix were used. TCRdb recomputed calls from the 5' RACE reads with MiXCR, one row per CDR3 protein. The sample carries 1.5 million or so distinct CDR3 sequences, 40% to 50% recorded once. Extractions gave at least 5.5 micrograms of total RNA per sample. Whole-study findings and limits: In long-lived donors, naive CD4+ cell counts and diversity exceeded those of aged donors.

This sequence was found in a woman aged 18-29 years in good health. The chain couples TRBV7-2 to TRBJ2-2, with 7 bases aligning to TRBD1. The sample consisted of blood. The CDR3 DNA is TGTGCCAGCAGCCTGGGGACAGCGATCACCGGGGAGCTGTTTTTT. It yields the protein CASSLGTAITGELFF.